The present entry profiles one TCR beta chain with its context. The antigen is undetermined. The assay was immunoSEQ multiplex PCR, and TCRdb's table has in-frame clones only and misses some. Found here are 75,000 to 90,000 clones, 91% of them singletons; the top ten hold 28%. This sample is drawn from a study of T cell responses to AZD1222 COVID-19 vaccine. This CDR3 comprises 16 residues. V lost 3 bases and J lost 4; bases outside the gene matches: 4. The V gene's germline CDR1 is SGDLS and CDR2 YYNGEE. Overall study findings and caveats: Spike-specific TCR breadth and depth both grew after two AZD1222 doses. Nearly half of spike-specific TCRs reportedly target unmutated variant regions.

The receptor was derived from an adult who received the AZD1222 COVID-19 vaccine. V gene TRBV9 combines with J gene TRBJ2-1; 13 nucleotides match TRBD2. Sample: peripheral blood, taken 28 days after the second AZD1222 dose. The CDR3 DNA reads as TGTGCCAGCAGCGGACTAGCGGGAGGCCGATACAATGAGCAGTTCTTC. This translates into CASSGLAGGRYNEQFF. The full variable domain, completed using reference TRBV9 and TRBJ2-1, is DSGVTQTPKHLITATGQRVTLRCSPRSGDLSVYWYQQSLDQGLQFLIQYYNGEERAKGNILERFSAQQFPDLHSELNLSSLELGDSALYFCASSGLAGGRYNEQFFGPGTRLTVL.